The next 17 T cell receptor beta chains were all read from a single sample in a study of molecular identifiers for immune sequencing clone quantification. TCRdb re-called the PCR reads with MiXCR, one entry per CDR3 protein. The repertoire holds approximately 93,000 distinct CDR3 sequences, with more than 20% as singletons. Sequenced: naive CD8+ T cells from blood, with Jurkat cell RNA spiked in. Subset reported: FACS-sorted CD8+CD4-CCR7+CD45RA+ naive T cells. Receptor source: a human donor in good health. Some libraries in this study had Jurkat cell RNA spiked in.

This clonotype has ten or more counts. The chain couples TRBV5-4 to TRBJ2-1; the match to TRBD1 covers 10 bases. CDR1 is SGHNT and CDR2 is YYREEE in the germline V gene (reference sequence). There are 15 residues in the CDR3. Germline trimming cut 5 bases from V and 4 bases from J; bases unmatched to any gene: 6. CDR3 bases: TGTGCCAGCAGAACCGGGACAGGGGAGTACAATGAGCAGTTCTTC. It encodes CASRTGTGEYNEQFF.

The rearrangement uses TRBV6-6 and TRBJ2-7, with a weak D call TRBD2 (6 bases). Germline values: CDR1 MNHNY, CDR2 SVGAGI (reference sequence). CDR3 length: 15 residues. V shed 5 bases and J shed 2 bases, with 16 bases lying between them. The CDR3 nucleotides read TGTGCCAGCAGTACCTCCGGGAGCGGAGCCTACGAGCAGTACTTC. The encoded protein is CASSTSGSGAYEQYF.

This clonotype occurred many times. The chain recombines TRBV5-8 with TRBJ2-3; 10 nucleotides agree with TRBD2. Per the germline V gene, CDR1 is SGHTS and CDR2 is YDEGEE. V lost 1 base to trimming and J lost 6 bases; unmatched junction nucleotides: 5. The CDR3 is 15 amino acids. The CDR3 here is CASSLTAGGSDTQYF. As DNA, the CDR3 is TGTGCCAGCAGCTTGACAGCGGGGGGGTCTGATACGCAGTATTTT.

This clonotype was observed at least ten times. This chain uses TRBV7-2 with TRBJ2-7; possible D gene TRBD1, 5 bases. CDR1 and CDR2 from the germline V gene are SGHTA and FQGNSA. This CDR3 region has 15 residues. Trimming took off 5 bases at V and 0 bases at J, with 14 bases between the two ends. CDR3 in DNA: TGTGCCAGCAGCCCAGGACACACGAGCTCCTACGAGCAGTACTTC. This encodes CASSPGHTSSYEQYF.

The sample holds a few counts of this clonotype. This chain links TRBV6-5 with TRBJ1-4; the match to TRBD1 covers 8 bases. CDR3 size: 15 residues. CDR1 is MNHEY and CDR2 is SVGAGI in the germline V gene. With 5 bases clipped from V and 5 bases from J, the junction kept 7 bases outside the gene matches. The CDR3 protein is CASSPRTGSNEKLFF. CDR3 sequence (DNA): TGTGCCAGCAGTCCGAGGACAGGGTCCAATGAAAAACTGTTTTTT.

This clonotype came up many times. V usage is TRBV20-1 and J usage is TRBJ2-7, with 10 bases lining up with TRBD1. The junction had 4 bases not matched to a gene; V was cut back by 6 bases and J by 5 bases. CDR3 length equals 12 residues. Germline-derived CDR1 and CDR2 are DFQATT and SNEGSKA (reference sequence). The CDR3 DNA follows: TGCAGTGCCACGACAGGGGGCAACGAGCAGTACTTC. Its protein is CSATTGGNEQYF.

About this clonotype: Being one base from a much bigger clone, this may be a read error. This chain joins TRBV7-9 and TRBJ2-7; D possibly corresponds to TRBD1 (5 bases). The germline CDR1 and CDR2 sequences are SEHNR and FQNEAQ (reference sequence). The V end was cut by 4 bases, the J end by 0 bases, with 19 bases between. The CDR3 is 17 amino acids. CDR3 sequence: CASSSNAETVSSYEQYF. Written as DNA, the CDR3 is TGTGCCAGCAGCTCGAACGCCGAGACAGTGAGCTCCTACGAGCAGTACTTC.

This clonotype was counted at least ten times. Written as DNA, the CDR3 is TGTGCCAGCAGCTTAGTAAGCGGGAGTCTTGCAGATACGCAGTATTTT. It translates to CASSLVSGSLADTQYF. This chain links TRBV7-9 with TRBJ2-3; 8 bases are a match to TRBD2. The germline V gene encodes CDR1 SEHNR and CDR2 FQNEAQ (reference sequence). There are 16 residues in the CDR3. With 1 base clipped from V and 4 bases from J, the junction kept 7 bases outside the gene matches. Together with reference TRBV7-9 and TRBJ2-3, the CDR3 gives the full variable domain: DTGVSQNPRHKITKRGQNVTFRCDPISEHNRLYWYRQTLGQGPEFLTYFQNEAQLEKSRLLSDRFSAERPKGSFSTLEIQRTEQGDSAMYLCASSLVSGSLADTQYFGPGTRLTVL.

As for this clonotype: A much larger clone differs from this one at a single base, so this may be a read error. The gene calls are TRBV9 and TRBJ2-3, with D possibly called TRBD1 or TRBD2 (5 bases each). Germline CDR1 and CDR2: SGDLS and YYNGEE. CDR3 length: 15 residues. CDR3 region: CASSGDGYSTDTQCF. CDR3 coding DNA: TGTGCCAGCAGCGGGGACGGGTACTCCACAGATACGCAGTGTTTT.

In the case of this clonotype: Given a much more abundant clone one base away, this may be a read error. The CDR3 bases are TGCACCAGCAGCTTGAGCGATCAATCCACCCACGAGCAGTACTTC. It is translated as CTSSLSDQSTHEQYF. The gene calls are TRBV5-1 and TRBJ2-7; D call uncertain. Germline V gene data show CDR1 as SGHRS and CDR2 as YFSETQ. CDR3 length equals 15 residues.

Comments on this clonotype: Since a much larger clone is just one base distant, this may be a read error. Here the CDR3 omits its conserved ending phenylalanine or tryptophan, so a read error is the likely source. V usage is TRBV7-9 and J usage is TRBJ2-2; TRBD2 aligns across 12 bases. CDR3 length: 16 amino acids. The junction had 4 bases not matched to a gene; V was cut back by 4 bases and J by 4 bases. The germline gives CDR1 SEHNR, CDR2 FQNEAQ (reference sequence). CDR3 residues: CASSYGLAGITGELFV. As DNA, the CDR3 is TGTGCCAGCAGCTACGGACTAGCGGGAATCACCGGGGAGCTGTTTGTT.

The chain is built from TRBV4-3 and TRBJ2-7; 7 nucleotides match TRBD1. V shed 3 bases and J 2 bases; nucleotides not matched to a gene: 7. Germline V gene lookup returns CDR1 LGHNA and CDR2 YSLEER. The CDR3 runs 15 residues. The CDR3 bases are TGCGCCAGCAGCCAGGGAACAGGGGTCGCCTACGAGCAGTACTTC. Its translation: CASSQGTGVAYEQYF.

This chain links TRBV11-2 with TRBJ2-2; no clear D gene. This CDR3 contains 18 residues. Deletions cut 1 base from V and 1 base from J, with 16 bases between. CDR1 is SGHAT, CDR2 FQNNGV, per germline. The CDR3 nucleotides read TGTGCCAGCAGCTTAGGTACGACCAACCCAAAGAACACCGGGGAGCTGTTTTTT. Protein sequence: CASSLGTTNPKNTGELFF.

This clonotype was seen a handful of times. In nucleotides, the CDR3 is TGTGCCAGCAGGGAGACAGGGGGCAAAGAGACCCAGTACTTC. Translated, it gives CASRETGGKETQYF. The chain carries TRBV6-5 and TRBJ2-5; TRBD1 matches 10 bases. The trim removed 6 bases at V and 3 bases at J, leaving 4 bases unmatched. Germline V gene lookup returns CDR1 MNHEY and CDR2 SVGAGI. CDR3 size: 14 residues.

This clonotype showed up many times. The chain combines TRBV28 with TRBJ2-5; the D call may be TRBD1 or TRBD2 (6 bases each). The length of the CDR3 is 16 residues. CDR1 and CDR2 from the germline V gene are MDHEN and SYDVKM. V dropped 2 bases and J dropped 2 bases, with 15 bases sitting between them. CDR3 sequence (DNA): TGTGCCAGCAGTTTAAGGGGGGAGTCGGTTCAAGAGACCCAGTACTTC. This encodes CASSLRGESVQETQYF.

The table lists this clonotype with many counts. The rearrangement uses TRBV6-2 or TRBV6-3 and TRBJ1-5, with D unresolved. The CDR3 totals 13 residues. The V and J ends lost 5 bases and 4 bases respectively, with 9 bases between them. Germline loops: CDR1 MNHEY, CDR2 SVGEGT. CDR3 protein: CASSETGNQPQHF. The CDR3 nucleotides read TGTGCCAGCAGTGAGACGGGGAATCAGCCCCAGCATTTT.

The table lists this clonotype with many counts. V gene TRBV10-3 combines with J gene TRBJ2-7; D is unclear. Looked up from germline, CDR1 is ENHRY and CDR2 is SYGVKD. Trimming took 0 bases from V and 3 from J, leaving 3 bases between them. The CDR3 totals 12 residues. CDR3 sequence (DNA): TGTGCCATCAGTGAGTCGGGCTACGAGCAGTACTTC. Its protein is CAISESGYEQYF.